The present T cell receptor (beta chain) was sequenced within a study of shared clonotypes between healthy human individuals. General study results and limits: In contrast to clonotypes shared by all four donors, non-shared clonotypes had lower generation probabilities.

Each PCR replicate from the sorted subsets contained about 200 ng DNA, which is about 30,000 T cell genomes. The repertoire was sequenced with immunoSEQ multiplex PCR; TCRdb's copy has only in-frame clones and lacks some. This sample has some 380,000 clones, with approximately 96% found just once. The J segment lost 8 bases and the V segment lost 9 bases, leaving 11 bases of the junction unmatched. Germline V lookup: CDR1 LNHDA, CDR2 SQIVND (reference sequence). The CDR3 contains 13 residues. With regard to this clone: Antigen: not known.

Material: memory CD8+ T cells sorted from blood. Regarding subset: CD45RO+ cells pooled with CCR7-negative TemRA cells. The rearrangement joins TRBV19 to TRBJ1-2; 8 nucleotides align to TRBD1. This TCR came from a man aged 25-45 years in good health. This CDR3 is CASTKPDRGGYTF. The CDR3 coding sequence is TGTGCCAGCACTAAGCCCGACAGGGGCGGCTACACCTTC.